Listed here is a single T cell receptor (beta chain). Its antigen remains unknown. Study processing details: Some 6x10^4 patient and roughly 9.6x10^4 healthy donor TCRbeta sequences came from Tregs. This table comes from immunoSEQ multiplex PCR, and its TCRdb copy is limited to in-frame clones, with some not included. D and trimming were read from the DNA, whereas the V and J calls and clone size are those reported in that table. The sample has about 21,000 clones, approximately 94% seen once. This entry is derived from a study of B cell selection in AIRE deficiency. The ends lost 5 bases at V and 15 bases at J; junction bases unmatched: 6. The CDR3 is 11 residues long. Per germline, CDR1 SEHNR and CDR2 FQNEAQ (reference sequence). The study's findings and limits: Shorter CDR3s marked shared Treg sequences, biased toward few non-templated insertions.

The regulatory T cell sort gate was CD4+CD25hiCD127low/negative. Sequenced sample: Tregs sorted from PBMCs. The rearrangement joins TRBV7-9 to TRBJ2-1; TRBD2 agrees at 8 bases. The receptor was isolated from a human donor with AIRE deficiency. The CDR3 spells CASSRGGSGFF. The CDR3 DNA is TGTGCCAGCAGCCGCGGGGGGTCTGGGTTCTTC.